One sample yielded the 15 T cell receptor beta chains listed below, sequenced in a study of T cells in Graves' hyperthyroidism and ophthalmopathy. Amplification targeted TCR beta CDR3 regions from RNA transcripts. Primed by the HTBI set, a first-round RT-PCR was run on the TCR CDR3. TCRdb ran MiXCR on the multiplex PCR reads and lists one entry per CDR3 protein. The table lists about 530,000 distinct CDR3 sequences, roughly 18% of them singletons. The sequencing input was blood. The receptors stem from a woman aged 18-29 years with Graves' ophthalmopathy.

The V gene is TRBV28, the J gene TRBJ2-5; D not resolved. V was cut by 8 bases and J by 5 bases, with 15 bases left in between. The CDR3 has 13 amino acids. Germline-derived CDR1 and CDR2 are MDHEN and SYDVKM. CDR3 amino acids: CASGPQSFETQYF. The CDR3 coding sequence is TGTGCCAGCGGACCCCAGTCGTTTGAGACCCAGTACTTC.

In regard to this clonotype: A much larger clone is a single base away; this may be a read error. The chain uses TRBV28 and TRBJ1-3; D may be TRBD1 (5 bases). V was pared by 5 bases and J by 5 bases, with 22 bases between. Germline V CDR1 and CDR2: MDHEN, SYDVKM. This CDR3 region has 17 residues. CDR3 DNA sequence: TGTGCCAGCAGTACCCGACAGAGCCGGATTCCCAGAAACACCATATATTTT. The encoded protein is CASSTRQSRIPRNTIYF.

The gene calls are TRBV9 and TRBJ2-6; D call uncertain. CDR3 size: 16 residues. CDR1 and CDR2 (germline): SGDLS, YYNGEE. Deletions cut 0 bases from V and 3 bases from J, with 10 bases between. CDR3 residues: CASSVGALSGANVLTF. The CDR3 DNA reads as TGTGCCAGCAGCGTAGGGGCCTTGAGTGGGGCCAACGTCCTGACTTTC.

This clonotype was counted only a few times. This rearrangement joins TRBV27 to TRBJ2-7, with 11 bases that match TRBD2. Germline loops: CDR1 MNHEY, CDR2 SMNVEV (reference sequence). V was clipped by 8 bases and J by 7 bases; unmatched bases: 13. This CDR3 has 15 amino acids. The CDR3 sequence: CASSVAGGPSWEQYF. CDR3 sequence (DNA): TGTGCCAGCTCGGTAGCGGGGGGGCCCTCCTGGGAGCAGTACTTC.

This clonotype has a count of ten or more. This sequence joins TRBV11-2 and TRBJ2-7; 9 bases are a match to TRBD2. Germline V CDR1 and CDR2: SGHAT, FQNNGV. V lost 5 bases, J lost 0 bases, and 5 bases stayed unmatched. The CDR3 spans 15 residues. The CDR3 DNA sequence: TGTGCCAGCAGCCCCGGGACTAGCCGCTCCTACGAGCAGTACTTC. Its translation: CASSPGTSRSYEQYF. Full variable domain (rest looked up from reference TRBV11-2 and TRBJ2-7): EAGVAQSPRYKIIEKRQSVAFWCNPISGHATLYWYQQILGQGPKLLIQFQNNGVVDDSQLPKDRFSAERLKGVDSTLKIQPAKLEDSAVYLCASSPGTSRSYEQYFGPGTRLTVT.

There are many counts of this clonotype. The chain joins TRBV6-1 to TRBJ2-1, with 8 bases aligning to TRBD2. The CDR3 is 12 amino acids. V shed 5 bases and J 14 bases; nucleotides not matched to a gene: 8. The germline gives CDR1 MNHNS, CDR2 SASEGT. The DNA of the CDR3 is TGTGCCAGCAGTCCAGAAGGGCGGGAGGAGTTCTTC. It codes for CASSPEGREEFF.

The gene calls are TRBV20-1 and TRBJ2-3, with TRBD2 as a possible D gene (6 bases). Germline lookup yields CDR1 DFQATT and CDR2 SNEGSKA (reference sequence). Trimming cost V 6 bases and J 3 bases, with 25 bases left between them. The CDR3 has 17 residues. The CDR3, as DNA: TGCAGTGCAACCGGGACTCGCGACATCGGACATACAGATACGCAGTATTTT. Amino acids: CSATGTRDIGHTDTQYF.

The CDR3 nucleotides read TGTGCCTGGAGTCCTACCGGAGGGGGACCTGAAGCTTTCTTT. Its translation: CAWSPTGGGPEAFF. The chain has TRBV30 and TRBJ1-1; tentatively, D is TRBD1 (6 bases). This CDR3 region has 14 residues. Germline values: CDR1 GTSNPN, CDR2 SVGIG (reference sequence). Trimming shortened V by 2 bases and J by 6 bases, and 16 bases separated the two germline ends.

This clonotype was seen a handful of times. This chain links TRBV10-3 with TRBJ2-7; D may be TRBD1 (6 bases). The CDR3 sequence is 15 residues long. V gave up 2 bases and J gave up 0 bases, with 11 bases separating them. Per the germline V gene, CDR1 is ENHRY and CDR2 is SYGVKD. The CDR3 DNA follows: TGTGCCATCAGTGAGGCGGAGACAGGCTCCTACGAGCAGTACTTC. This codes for CAISEAETGSYEQYF.

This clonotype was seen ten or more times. The CDR3 DNA follows: TGTGCCAGCGGGAGGAACACCGGGGAGCTGTTTTTT. As protein: CASGRNTGELFF. The chain has TRBV12-3 or TRBV12-4 and TRBJ2-2; D perhaps matches TRBD2 (5 bases). V shed 8 bases and J shed 1 base, with 5 bases lying between them. The CDR3 has 12 amino acids.

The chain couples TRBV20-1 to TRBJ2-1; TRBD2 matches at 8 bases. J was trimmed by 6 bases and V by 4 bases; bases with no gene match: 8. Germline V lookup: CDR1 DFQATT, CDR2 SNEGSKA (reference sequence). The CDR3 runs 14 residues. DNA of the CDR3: TGCAGTGCTACGCGGGGGGAGGGATCCAATGAGCAGTTCTTC. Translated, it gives CSATRGEGSNEQFF.

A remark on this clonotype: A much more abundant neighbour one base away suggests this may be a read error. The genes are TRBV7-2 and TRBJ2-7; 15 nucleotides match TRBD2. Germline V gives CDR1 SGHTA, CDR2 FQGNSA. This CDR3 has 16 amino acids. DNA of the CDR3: TGTTCCAGCAGCCGGAGGACTAGCGGGAGGGTGAACGAGCAGTACTTC. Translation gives CSSSRRTSGRVNEQYF.

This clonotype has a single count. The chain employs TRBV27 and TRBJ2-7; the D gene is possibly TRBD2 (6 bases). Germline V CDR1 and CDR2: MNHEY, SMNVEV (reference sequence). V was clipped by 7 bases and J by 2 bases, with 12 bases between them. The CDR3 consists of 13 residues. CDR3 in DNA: TGTGCCAGCAACCCCGGGGGACCCTACGAGCAGTACTTC. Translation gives CASNPGGPYEQYF.

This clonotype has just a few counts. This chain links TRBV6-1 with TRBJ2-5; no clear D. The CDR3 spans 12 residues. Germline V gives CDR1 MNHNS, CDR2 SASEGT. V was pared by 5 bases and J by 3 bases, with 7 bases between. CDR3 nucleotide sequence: TGTGCCAGCAGTCCAATCGAAGAGACCCAGTACTTC. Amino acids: CASSPIEETQYF.

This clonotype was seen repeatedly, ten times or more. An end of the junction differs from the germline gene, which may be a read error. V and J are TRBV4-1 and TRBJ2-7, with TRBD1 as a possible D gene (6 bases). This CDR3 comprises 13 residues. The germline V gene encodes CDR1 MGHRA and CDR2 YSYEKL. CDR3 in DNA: TGTGCCAGCAGCCAGGGGACCACCTACGAGCAGTACTTC. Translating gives CASSQGTTYEQYF.